One sample yielded the 28 T cell receptor beta chains listed below, sequenced in a study of blood T cell repertoires in COVID-19. Sequenced by immunoSEQ multiplex PCR; TCRdb stores in-frame clones only, minus some. The sample lists about 240,000 clones; approximately 88% were seen once. Sequenced material: PBMCs or T cells enriched from blood (not recorded which). The origin of the receptors is a young woman with acute COVID-19.

The chain employs TRBV13 and TRBJ1-1, with TRBD1 matching 9 bases. With V trimmed by 5 bases and J by 5 bases, 15 bases remained unmatched. The CDR3 spans 17 residues. CDR1 and CDR2 from the germline V gene are PRHDT and FYEKMQ (reference sequence). The CDR3, as DNA: TGTGCCAGCAGCCCCTCCCGGACAGGGGTTCAACGGACTGAAGCTTTCTTT. Protein: CASSPSRTGVQRTEAFF.

The chain uses TRBV2 and TRBJ2-3; tentatively, D is TRBD1 (8 bases). The germline gives CDR1 SNHLY, CDR2 FYNNEI. The CDR3 runs to 15 residues. The germline V and J ends were trimmed by 5 bases and 4 bases, with 16 bases remaining between them. CDR3 coding DNA: TGTGCCAGCAGTCCGGACAGGGAGGGCGCAGATACGCAGTATTTT. It specifies CASSPDREGADTQYF.

This chain connects TRBV19 to TRBJ2-7, with TRBD1 matching over 9 bases. Germline CDR1 reads LNHDA; CDR2 reads SQIVND (reference sequence). V shed 4 bases, J shed 3 bases, and the junction held 7 bases outside the gene matches. CDR3 size: 15 residues. The CDR3 loop is CASSKTGGSGYEQYF. The CDR3 nucleotides read TGTGCCAGTAGTAAAACAGGGGGCTCAGGCTACGAGCAGTACTTC.

This chain joins TRBV19 and TRBJ1-1; D perhaps matches TRBD1 (6 bases). Germline V gene sequence: CDR1 LNHDA, CDR2 SQIVND (reference sequence). The V end lost 3 bases, the J end lost 10 bases, and 12 bases lay between the germline ends. The CDR3 spans 12 residues. The CDR3 loop is CASSMLTGVAFF. In DNA, the CDR3 is TGTGCCAGTAGTATGTTGACAGGAGTAGCTTTCTTT.

The genes are TRBV12-3 or TRBV12-4 and TRBJ1-6; a possible D gene is TRBD1 (5 bases). Trimming left V 6 bases short and J 7 bases short, with 7 bases between. CDR3 length: 12 residues. The CDR3 nucleotides read TGTGCCAGCAGCCGGGGGAATTCACCCCTCCACTTT. As protein: CASSRGNSPLHF.

This clone was detected once. The chain carries TRBV6-5 and TRBJ1-5, with D unresolved. The CDR3 is 15 amino acids. Germline CDR1 and CDR2: MNHEY and SVGAGI. Trimming shortened V by 5 bases and J by 3 bases, and 14 bases separated the two germline ends. The DNA for the CDR3 is TGTGCCAGCAGTCGGGGAGGGAGACACAATCAGCCCCAGCATTTT. This encodes CASSRGGRHNQPQHF.

The chain employs TRBV6-6 and TRBJ1-2; tentative D call: TRBD1 (6 bases). Germline V lookup: CDR1 MNHNY, CDR2 SVGAGI (reference sequence). Trimming left V 7 bases short and J 2 bases short, with 14 bases between. The CDR3 loop spans 14 amino acids. The CDR3 DNA follows: TGTGCCAGCAACCGTAGGACAGAAAACTATGGCTACACCTTC. Protein: CASNRRTENYGYTF.

The rearrangement uses TRBV12-3 or TRBV12-4 and TRBJ1-2; D is ambiguous. The CDR3 contains 13 residues. Trimming left V 2 bases short and J 6 bases short, with 10 bases between. The CDR3 spells CASSLSILDGYTF. DNA for the CDR3: TGTGCCAGCAGTTTATCTATATTGGATGGCTACACCTTC.

This chain joins TRBV12-3 or TRBV12-4 and TRBJ1-2; 8 bases fit TRBD1. The CDR3 runs 13 residues. V shed 7 bases and J 2 bases; nucleotides not matched to a gene: 3. The CDR3 DNA reads TGTGCCAGCACTCACAGGGGGAACTATGGCTACACCTTC. Its translation is CASTHRGNYGYTF.

At least ten counts were recorded for this clone. This chain links TRBV13 with TRBJ2-2, with a tentative D call TRBD2 (5 bases). The CDR3 loop spans 12 amino acids. The ends were cut back, 6 bases at V and 5 bases at J, with 7 bases in the middle. From germline, CDR1 is PRHDT and CDR2 FYEKMQ (reference sequence). CDR3 residues: CASSVATGELFF. The CDR3, as DNA: TGTGCCAGCAGTGTAGCGACCGGGGAGCTGTTTTTT.

The rearrangement joins TRBV6-4 to TRBJ2-1; possible D gene TRBD2, 6 bases. The CDR3 is made up of 15 amino acids. Germline assignment: CDR1 MRHNA and CDR2 SNTAGT. The germline V and J ends were trimmed by 6 bases and 7 bases, with 19 bases remaining between them. The CDR3 protein is CASSLLGGVKNEQFF. The CDR3 nucleotides are TGTGCCAGCAGCCTCTTAGGCGGGGTTAAAAATGAGCAGTTCTTC.

V gene TRBV7-9 combines with J gene TRBJ2-7, with a weak D call TRBD1 (7 bases). Germline CDR1 reads SEHNR; CDR2 reads FQNEAQ (reference sequence). V lost 3 bases to trimming and J lost 2 bases, with 8 bases between them. The length of the CDR3 is 13 residues. The CDR3 coding sequence is TGTGCCAGCAGCTTCAGGGGGGCCTACGAGCAGTACTTC. Its translation: CASSFRGAYEQYF.

The rearrangement joins TRBV5-4 to TRBJ1-1, with D possibly being TRBD1 (6 bases). Trimming removed 1 base at V and 4 bases at J, with 14 bases between. The germline V gene encodes CDR1 SGHNT and CDR2 YYREEE (reference sequence). This CDR3 has 15 residues. CDR3 protein: CASSLSSTGSTEAFF. The CDR3 region has the DNA TGTGCCAGCAGCTTGTCTTCGACAGGTAGCACTGAAGCTTTCTTT.

The chain combines TRBV5-1 with TRBJ2-7; 7 bases fit TRBD2. Per germline, CDR1 SGHRS and CDR2 YFSETQ. The CDR3 consists of 15 residues. V gave up 2 bases and J gave up 3 bases; unmatched junction bases: 8. CDR3 sequence reads: CASSLGLGSLYEQYF. The CDR3 bases are TGCGCCAGCAGCTTAGGACTAGGATCTCTCTACGAGCAGTACTTC.

This chain uses TRBV3-1 (or the pseudogene TRBV3-2) with TRBJ2-7; D is perhaps TRBD1 (5 bases). V was clipped by 5 bases and J by 2 bases, with 10 bases between them. The CDR3 length is 13 residues. The germline CDR1 and CDR2 sequences are LGHDT and YNNKEL (reference sequence). The CDR3, as DNA: TGTGCCAGCAGCTTGGACATTACCTACGAGCAGTACTTC. It encodes CASSLDITYEQYF.

In nucleotides, the CDR3 is TGTGCCAGTAGTAGAGGGATCACTGAAGCTTTCTTT. This translates into CASSRGITEAFF. The chain is built from TRBV19 and TRBJ1-1; unclear D gene. Trimming left V 4 bases short and J 4 bases short, with 7 bases between. CDR1 and CDR2 (germline): LNHDA, SQIVND (reference sequence). There are 12 residues in the CDR3. Full variable domain (rest looked up from reference TRBV19 and TRBJ1-1): DGGITQSPKYLFRKEGQNVTLSCEQNLNHDAMYWYRQDPGQGLRLIYYSQIVNDFQKGDIAEGYSVSREKKESFPLTVTSAQKNPTAFYLCASSRGITEAFFGQGTRLTVV.

The chain is built from TRBV4-1 and TRBJ1-2; 9 bases are a match to TRBD1. There are 15 residues in the CDR3. The junction had 4 bases not matched to a gene; V was cut back by 3 bases and J by 2 bases. Germline CDR1 and CDR2: MGHRA and YSYEKL. CDR3 amino acids: CASSHPGTGNYGYTF. As DNA, the CDR3 is TGCGCCAGCAGCCACCCCGGGACAGGGAACTATGGCTACACCTTC.

The chain couples TRBV28 to TRBJ1-2; 9 bases are shared with TRBD1. Germline V gene data show CDR1 as MDHEN and CDR2 as SYDVKM. The CDR3 has 13 residues. With 4 bases clipped from V and 7 bases from J, the junction kept 4 bases outside the gene matches. The CDR3 region is CASSSGQGFGYTF. The CDR3 bases are TGTGCCAGCAGTTCGGGACAGGGATTTGGCTACACCTTC.

J is TRBJ2-7 and V is TRBV6-2 or TRBV6-3, with a weak D call TRBD1 (6 bases). The V end lost 0 bases, the J end lost 1 base, and 7 bases lay between the germline ends. This CDR3 has 14 amino acids. CDR1 and CDR2 (germline): MNHEY, SVGEGT. DNA of the CDR3: TGTGCCAGCAGTTACTCGGGGGCATCCTACGAGCAGTACTTC. Translated, it gives CASSYSGASYEQYF.

The rearrangement links TRBV6-5 to TRBJ1-2; D uncertain. CDR3 length: 13 residues. CDR1 MNHEY and CDR2 SVGAGI come from the germline V gene. Deletions cut 4 bases from V and 11 bases from J, with 17 bases between. In nucleotides, the CDR3 is TGTGCCAGCAGTTTTTCAGCCCTATCGGGGTACACCTTC. Translated, it gives CASSFSALSGYTF.

The rearrangement uses TRBV12-3 or TRBV12-4 and TRBJ2-7, with a weak D call TRBD2 (5 bases). The CDR3 length is 12 residues. V gave up 6 bases and J gave up 2 bases, with 8 bases separating them. The CDR3 sequence: CASRTGTYEQYF. CDR3 in DNA: TGTGCCAGCAGAACGGGAACCTACGAGCAGTACTTC.

CDR3: CAWSGGGPRGYTF. CDR3 in DNA: TGTGCCTGGAGCGGGGGGGGCCCTCGGGGCTACACCTTC. The chain is built from TRBV30 and TRBJ1-2, with TRBD1 as a possible D gene (6 bases). The CDR3 covers 13 residues. V was trimmed by 3 bases and J by 8 bases, leaving 16 bases between them. Germline V gene sequence: CDR1 GTSNPN, CDR2 SVGIG (reference sequence).

V usage is TRBV5-6 and J usage is TRBJ2-7; D is unresolved. The germline V and J ends were trimmed by 0 bases and 2 bases, with 6 bases remaining between them. Germline CDR1 and CDR2: SGHDT and YYEEEE. The CDR3 totals 13 residues. CDR3 sequence reads: CASSLDRTYEQYF. The CDR3 region has the DNA TGTGCCAGCAGCTTGGACAGAACCTACGAGCAGTACTTC.

This clone came up once. This chain joins TRBV4-1 and TRBJ2-5, with D perhaps matching TRBD2 (6 bases). The CDR3 length is 12 residues. The germline gives CDR1 MGHRA, CDR2 YSYEKL. V was clipped by 0 bases and J by 11 bases, with 10 bases between them. As DNA, the CDR3 is TGCGCCAGCAGCCAAGATATGGGGGGACAGTACTTC. Protein sequence: CASSQDMGGQYF.

J is TRBJ2-5 and V is TRBV13; perhaps TRBD1 as D (5 bases). The CDR3 runs to 16 residues. CDR1 PRHDT and CDR2 FYEKMQ come from the germline V gene (reference sequence). V dropped 5 bases and J dropped 2 bases, with 18 bases sitting between them. The CDR3, as DNA: TGTGCCAGCAGCACCCCATATGGGCAGGGACAAGAGACCCAGTACTTC. It is translated as CASSTPYGQGQETQYF. Together with reference TRBV13 and TRBJ2-5, the CDR3 gives the full variable domain: AAGVIQSPRHLIKEKRETATLKCYPIPRHDTVYWYQQGPGQDPQFLISFYEKMQSDKGSIPDRFSAQQFSDYHSELNMSSLELGDSALYFCASSTPYGQGQETQYFGPGTRLLVL.

The chain combines TRBV13 with TRBJ1-1; D ambiguous. This CDR3 has 14 amino acids. Germline V gene lookup returns CDR1 PRHDT and CDR2 FYEKMQ (reference sequence). The V end was cut by 2 bases, the J end by 2 bases, with 9 bases between. Here the CDR3 DNA reads TGTGCCAGCAGCTTAATGGGAGGAAACACTGAAGCTTTCTTT. This codes for CASSLMGGNTEAFF. Full variable domain (rest looked up from reference TRBV13 and TRBJ1-1): AAGVIQSPRHLIKEKRETATLKCYPIPRHDTVYWYQQGPGQDPQFLISFYEKMQSDKGSIPDRFSAQQFSDYHSELNMSSLELGDSALYFCASSLMGGNTEAFFGQGTRLTVV.

This clone has more than one count but fewer than ten. The chain carries TRBV7-8 and TRBJ1-6, with 7 nucleotides matching TRBD1. After removal of 0 bases from V and 9 bases from J, the junction contained 5 bases not matched to a gene. This CDR3 is 15 amino acids long. Germline CDR1 SGHVS, CDR2 FQNEAQ. The CDR3, as DNA: TGTGCCAGCAGCTTAGCTGACAGGGCGGTTTCACCCCTCCACTTT. It yields the protein CASSLADRAVSPLHF.

This clone was seen a few times. The rearrangement joins TRBV12-5 to TRBJ1-1; D is uncertain. V lost 0 bases, J lost 5 bases, and 10 bases lay in between. Per the germline V gene, CDR1 is LGHNT and CDR2 is FRNRAP. The CDR3 consists of 14 residues. This chain's CDR3 is CASGLVRGRTEAFF. In DNA form, the CDR3 reads TGTGCTAGTGGTTTGGTACGGGGTAGGACTGAAGCTTTCTTT.